This T cell receptor (beta chain) was found in a study of T cell responses to AZD1222 COVID-19 vaccine. Study-wide findings and caveats: Following two doses of AZD1222, Spike-specific TCR breadth and depth rose. The reported proportion of spike-specific TCRs targeting unmutated variant regions was nearly half. None of the repertoires were sampled until the peak T cell response had passed.

This CDR3 contains 16 residues. J was trimmed by 5 bases and V by 7 bases; bases with no gene match: 12. Germline CDR1 is MNHNY and CDR2 is SVGAGI (reference sequence). Pooled in the analysis were second doses at about 4 or about 12 weeks. In the case of this clone: What it binds is unknown.

TCRdb keeps only in-frame clones here, not all; method: immunoSEQ multiplex PCR. The table shows around 54,000 clones, with about 88% occurring only once. The chain carries TRBV6-6 and TRBJ2-7; 12 bases fit TRBD1. This sequence was found in an adult who received the AZD1222 COVID-19 vaccine. The sequencing here drew on peripheral blood, taken 28 days after the second AZD1222 dose. CDR3 amino acids: CASTKPPGQGAHEQYF. CDR3 nucleotide sequence: TGTGCCAGCACCAAGCCCCCGGGACAGGGGGCCCACGAGCAGTACTTC.